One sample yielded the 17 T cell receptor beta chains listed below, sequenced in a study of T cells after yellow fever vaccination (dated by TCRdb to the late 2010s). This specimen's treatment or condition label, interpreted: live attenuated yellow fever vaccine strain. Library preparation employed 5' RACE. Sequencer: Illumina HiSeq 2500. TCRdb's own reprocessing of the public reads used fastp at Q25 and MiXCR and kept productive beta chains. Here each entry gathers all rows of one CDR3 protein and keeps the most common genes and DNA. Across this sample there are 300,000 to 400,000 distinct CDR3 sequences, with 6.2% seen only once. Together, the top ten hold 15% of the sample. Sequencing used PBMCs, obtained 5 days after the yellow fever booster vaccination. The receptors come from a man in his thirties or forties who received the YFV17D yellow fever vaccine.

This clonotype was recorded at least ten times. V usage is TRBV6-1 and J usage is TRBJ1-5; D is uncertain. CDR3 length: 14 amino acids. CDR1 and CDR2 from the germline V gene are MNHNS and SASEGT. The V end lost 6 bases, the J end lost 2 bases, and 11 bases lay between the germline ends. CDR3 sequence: CASRSGVGNQPQHF. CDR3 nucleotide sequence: TGTGCCAGCAGGTCCGGGGTAGGCAATCAGCCCCAGCATTTT.

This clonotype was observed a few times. The CDR3 region is CASRGVAGGRGETQYF. CDR3 nucleotides: TGTGCCAGCCGAGGGGTAGCGGGAGGAAGGGGGGAGACCCAGTACTTC. The chain recombines TRBV7-8 with TRBJ2-5; TRBD2 matches 10 bases. Germline V gene sequence: CDR1 SGHVS, CDR2 FQNEAQ. V lost 8 bases, J lost 5 bases, and 14 bases stayed unmatched. The CDR3 covers 16 residues.

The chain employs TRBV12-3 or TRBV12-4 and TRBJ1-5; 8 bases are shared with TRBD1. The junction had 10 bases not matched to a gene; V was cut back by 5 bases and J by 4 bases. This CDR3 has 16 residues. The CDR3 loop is CASSRGQGLVNQPQHF. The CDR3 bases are TGTGCCAGCAGTCGAGGACAGGGACTGGTGAATCAGCCCCAGCATTTT.

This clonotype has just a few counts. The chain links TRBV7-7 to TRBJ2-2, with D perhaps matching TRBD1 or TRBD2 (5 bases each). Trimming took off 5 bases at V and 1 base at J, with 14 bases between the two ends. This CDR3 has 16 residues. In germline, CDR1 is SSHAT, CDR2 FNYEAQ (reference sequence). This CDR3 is CASSRQGRLNTGELFF. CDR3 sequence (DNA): TGTGCCAGCAGCCGCCAGGGACGGCTGAACACCGGGGAGCTGTTTTTT.

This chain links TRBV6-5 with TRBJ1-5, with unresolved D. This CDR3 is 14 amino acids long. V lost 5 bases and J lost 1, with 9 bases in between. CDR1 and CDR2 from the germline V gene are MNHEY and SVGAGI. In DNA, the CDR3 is TGTGCCAGCAGTCTCTACGGGAGCAATCAGCCCCAGCATTTT. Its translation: CASSLYGSNQPQHF.

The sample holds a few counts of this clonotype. DNA for the CDR3: TGTGCCAGCAGCAAAAGTAGGGACAGGGAGACTAGCGTGGCCAATGAGCAGTTCTTC. As protein: CASSKSRDRETSVANEQFF. The genes are TRBV21-1 and TRBJ2-1; no DNA check was done on the table's D call, TRBD1. TRBV21-1 corresponds to a pseudogene. The CDR3 sequence is 19 residues long.

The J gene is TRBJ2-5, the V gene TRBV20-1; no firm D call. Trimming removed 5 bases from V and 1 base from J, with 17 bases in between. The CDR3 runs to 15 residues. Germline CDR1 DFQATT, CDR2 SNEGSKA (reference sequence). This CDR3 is CSAPSGSGLQETQYF. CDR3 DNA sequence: TGCAGTGCTCCTTCCGGATCCGGTCTCCAAGAGACCCAGTACTTC.

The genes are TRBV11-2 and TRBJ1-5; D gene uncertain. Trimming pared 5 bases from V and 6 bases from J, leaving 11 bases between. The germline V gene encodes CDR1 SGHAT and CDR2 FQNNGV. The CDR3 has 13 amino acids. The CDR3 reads CASSMSRGQPQHF. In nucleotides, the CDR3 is TGTGCCAGCAGCATGAGCCGGGGTCAGCCCCAGCATTTT.

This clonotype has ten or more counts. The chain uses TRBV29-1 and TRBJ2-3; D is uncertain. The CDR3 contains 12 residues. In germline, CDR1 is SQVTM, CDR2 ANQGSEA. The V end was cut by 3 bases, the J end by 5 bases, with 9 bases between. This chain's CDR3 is CSVEGFGDTQYF. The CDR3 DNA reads TGCAGCGTTGAGGGGTTTGGAGATACGCAGTATTTT.

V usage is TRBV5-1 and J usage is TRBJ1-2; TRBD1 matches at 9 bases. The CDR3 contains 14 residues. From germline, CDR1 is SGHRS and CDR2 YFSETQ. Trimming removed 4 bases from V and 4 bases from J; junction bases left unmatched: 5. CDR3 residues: CASSARDRVYGYTF. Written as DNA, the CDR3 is TGCGCCAGCAGCGCCCGGGACAGGGTCTATGGCTACACCTTC.

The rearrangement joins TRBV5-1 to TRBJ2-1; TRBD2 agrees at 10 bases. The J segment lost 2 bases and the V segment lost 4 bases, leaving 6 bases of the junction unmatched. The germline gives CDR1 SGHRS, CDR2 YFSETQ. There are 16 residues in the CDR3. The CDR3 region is CASSLSLAGTYNEQFF. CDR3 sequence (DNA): TGCGCCAGCAGCCTATCACTAGCGGGGACCTACAATGAGCAGTTCTTC.

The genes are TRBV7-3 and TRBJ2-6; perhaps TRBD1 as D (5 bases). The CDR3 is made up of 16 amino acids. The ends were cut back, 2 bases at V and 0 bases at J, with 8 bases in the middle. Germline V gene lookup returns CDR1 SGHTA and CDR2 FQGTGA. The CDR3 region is CASSLQGNSGANVLTF. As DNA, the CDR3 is TGTGCCAGCAGCTTACAGGGAAACTCTGGGGCCAACGTCCTGACTTTC.

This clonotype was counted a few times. Here the CDR3 reads CASMPLGAGELFF. As DNA, the CDR3 is TGTGCCAGCATGCCATTGGGCGCCGGGGAGCTGTTTTTT. This chain uses TRBV5-5 with TRBJ2-2; D is unresolved. Trimming cost V 6 bases and J 6 bases, with 12 bases left between them. CDR1 is SGHKS and CDR2 is YYEKEE in the germline V gene (reference sequence). CDR3 length equals 13 residues.

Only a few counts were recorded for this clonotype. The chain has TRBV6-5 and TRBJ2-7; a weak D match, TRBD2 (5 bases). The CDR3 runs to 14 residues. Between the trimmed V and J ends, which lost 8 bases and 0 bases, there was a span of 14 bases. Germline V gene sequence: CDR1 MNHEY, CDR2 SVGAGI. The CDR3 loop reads CASRLTGVSYEQYF. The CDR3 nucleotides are TGTGCCAGCCGTTTGACCGGGGTCTCCTACGAGCAGTACTTC.

CDR3 in amino acids: CAWRRNANTGELFF. The CDR3 DNA reads TGTGCCTGGAGGCGGAACGCGAACACCGGGGAGCTGTTTTTT. This rearrangement joins TRBV30 to TRBJ2-2, with D uncertain. Trimming removed 3 bases from V and 0 bases from J, with 8 bases in between. Germline V gives CDR1 GTSNPN, CDR2 SVGIG (reference sequence). The CDR3 is 14 amino acids.

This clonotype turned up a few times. CDR3 residues: CASGHPPSYEQYF. The CDR3 DNA is TGTGCCAGTGGACACCCACCTTCCTACGAGCAGTACTTC. The chain links TRBV19 to TRBJ2-7; D possibly corresponds to TRBD1 (5 bases). V was clipped by 8 bases and J by 1 base, with 12 bases between them. The CDR3 is made up of 13 amino acids. Germline loops: CDR1 LNHDA, CDR2 SQIVND (reference sequence).

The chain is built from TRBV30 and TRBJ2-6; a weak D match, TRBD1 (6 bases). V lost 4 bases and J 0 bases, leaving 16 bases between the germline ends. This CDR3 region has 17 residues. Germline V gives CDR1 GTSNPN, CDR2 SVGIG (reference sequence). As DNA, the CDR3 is TGTGCCTGGACTCTGGACAGAATTAGCTCTGGGGCCAACGTCCTGACTTTC. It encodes CAWTLDRISSGANVLTF. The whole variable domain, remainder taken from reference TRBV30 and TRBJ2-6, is SQTIHQWPATLVQPVGSPLSLECTVEGTSNPNLYWYRQAAGRGLQLLFYSVGIGQISSEVPQNLSASRPQDRQFILSSKKLLLSDSGFYLCAWTLDRISSGANVLTFGAGSRLTVL.